Listed below are T cell receptor beta chains from one sample, sequenced in a study of shared clonotypes between healthy human individuals. Profiled with immunoSEQ multiplex PCR; TCRdb holds only in-frame clones, not every one. The table has about 2.4 million clones, around nine tenths seen once; the top ten hold roughly 0.15%. Sequenced: naive CD4+ T cells sorted from blood. The receptors originated from a man aged 18 to 29 in good health. CDR3s include the opening cysteine and the closing phenylalanine or tryptophan. The order of the fields is J gene, D gene, V gene, CDR3 protein, CDR3 DNA. D genes are given only for firm matches.

J: TRBJ2-1; D: -; V: TRBV7-9; CDR3: CASSPTSGVPFF; DNA: TGTGCCAGCAGCCCGACGTCGGGGGTTCCGTTCTTC
J: TRBJ2-2; D: -; V: TRBV5-4; CDR3: CASSFGTLNTGELFF; DNA: TGTGCCAGCAGTTTCGGAACTCTGAACACCGGGGAGCTGTTTTTT
J: TRBJ1-2; D: TRBD1; V: TRBV19; CDR3: CASSIRQGANGYTF; DNA: TGTGCCAGTAGTATAAGACAGGGGGCGAATGGCTACACCTTC
J: TRBJ2-7; D: -; V: TRBV9; CDR3: CASSVDPQGTYEQYF; DNA: TGTGCCAGCAGCGTAGATCCTCAGGGGACCTACGAGCAGTACTTC
J: TRBJ1-4; D: TRBD1; V: TRBV2; CDR3: CASNIQGLNEKLFF; DNA: TGTGCCAGCAACATACAGGGGTTAAATGAAAAACTGTTTTTT
J: TRBJ2-7; D: -; V: TRBV5-4; CDR3: CASRKAPSYEQYF; DNA: TGTGCCAGCAGAAAAGCCCCCTCCTACGAGCAGTACTTC
J: TRBJ2-2; D: -; V: TRBV4-3; CDR3: CASSQVWTEGTGELFF; DNA: TGCGCCAGCAGCCAAGTCTGGACAGAGGGCACCGGGGAGCTGTTTTTT
J: TRBJ2-3; D: TRBD2; V: TRBV11-3; CDR3: CASSSWGGSTDTQYF; DNA: TGTGCCAGCAGCTCTTGGGGGGGTAGCACAGATACGCAGTATTTT
J: TRBJ1-1; D: -; V: TRBV7-9; CDR3: CASSGGTDYTEAFF; DNA: TGTGCCAGCAGCGGCGGGACGGACTACACTGAAGCTTTCTTT
J: TRBJ2-3; D: -; V: TRBV6-5; CDR3: CASSSGATSTDTQYF; DNA: TGTGCCAGCAGTTCCGGGGCAACTAGCACAGATACGCAGTATTTT